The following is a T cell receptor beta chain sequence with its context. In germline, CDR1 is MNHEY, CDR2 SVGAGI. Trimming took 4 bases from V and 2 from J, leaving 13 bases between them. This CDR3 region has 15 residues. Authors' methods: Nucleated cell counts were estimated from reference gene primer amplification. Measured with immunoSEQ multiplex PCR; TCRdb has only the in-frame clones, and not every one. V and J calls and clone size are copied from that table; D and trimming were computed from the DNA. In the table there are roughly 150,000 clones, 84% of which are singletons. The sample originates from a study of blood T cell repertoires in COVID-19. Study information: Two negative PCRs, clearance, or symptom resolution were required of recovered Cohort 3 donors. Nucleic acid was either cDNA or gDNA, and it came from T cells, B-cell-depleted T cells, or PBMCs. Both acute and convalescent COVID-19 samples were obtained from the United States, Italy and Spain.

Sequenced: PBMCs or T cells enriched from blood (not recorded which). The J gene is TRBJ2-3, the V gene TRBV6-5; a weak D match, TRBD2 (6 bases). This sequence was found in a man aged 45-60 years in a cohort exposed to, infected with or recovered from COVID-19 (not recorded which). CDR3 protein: CASSSKRAHTDTQYF. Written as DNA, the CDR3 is TGTGCCAGCAGTTCAAAGCGGGCCCACACAGATACGCAGTATTTT.